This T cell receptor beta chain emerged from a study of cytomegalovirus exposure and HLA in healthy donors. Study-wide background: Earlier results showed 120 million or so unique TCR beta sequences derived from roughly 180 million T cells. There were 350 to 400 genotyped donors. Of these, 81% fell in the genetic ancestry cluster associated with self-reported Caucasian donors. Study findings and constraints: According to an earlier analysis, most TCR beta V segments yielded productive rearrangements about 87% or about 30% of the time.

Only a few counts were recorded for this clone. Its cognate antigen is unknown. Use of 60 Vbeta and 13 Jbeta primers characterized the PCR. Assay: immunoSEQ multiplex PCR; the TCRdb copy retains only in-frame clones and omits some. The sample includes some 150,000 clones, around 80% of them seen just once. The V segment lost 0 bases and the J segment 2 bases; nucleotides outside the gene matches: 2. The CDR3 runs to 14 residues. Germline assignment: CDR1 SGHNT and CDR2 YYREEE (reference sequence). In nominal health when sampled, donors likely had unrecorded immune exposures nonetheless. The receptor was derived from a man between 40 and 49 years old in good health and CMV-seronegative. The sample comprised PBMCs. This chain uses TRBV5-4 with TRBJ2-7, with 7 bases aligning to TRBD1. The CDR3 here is CASSLGGGPYEQYF. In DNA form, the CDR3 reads TGTGCCAGCAGCTTGGGAGGGGGCCCCTACGAGCAGTACTTC.